Each of the 3 T cell receptor beta chains below was sequenced from the same sample in a study of shared clonotypes between healthy human individuals. Data came from immunoSEQ multiplex PCR; TCRdb stores just in-frame clones and leaves some out. The sample holds roughly 2.4 million clones, under 97% seen once. Sequenced sample: naive CD4+ T cells sorted from blood. The subset: CD45RA+ positively selected. Source of these receptors: a young man in good health.

The gene calls are TRBV29-1 and TRBJ2-7, with D maybe TRBD2 (6 bases). Germline V gene sequence: CDR1 SQVTM, CDR2 ANQGSEA. The CDR3 has 14 residues. Trimming stripped 0 bases from V and 4 bases from J, with 13 bases between. The chain's CDR3 is CSVEDPGELYEQYF. The CDR3 DNA reads TGCAGCGTTGAAGATCCGGGAGAACTGTACGAGCAGTACTTC.

V and J are TRBV6-1 and TRBJ2-7, with D maybe TRBD2 (5 bases). Germline values: CDR1 MNHNS, CDR2 SASEGT. V was trimmed by 0 bases and J by 6 bases, leaving 15 bases between them. There are 15 residues in the CDR3. The CDR3 loop is CASSEASQLVSEQYF. The CDR3 nucleotides read TGTGCCAGCAGTGAAGCATCCCAACTAGTTTCCGAGCAGTACTTC.

As for this clone: In the same sample, other DNA sequences code for this CDR3. CDR3 nucleotides: TGTGCCAGCAGCGTGGGCTCAGGGAGCAATCAGCCCCAGCATTTT. Encoded protein: CASSVGSGSNQPQHF. The chain joins TRBV9 to TRBJ1-5; tentative D call: TRBD1 (5 bases). The germline gives CDR1 SGDLS, CDR2 YYNGEE. V was shortened by 2 bases and J by 1 base, with 10 bases between the two germline ends. This CDR3 spans 15 amino acids.